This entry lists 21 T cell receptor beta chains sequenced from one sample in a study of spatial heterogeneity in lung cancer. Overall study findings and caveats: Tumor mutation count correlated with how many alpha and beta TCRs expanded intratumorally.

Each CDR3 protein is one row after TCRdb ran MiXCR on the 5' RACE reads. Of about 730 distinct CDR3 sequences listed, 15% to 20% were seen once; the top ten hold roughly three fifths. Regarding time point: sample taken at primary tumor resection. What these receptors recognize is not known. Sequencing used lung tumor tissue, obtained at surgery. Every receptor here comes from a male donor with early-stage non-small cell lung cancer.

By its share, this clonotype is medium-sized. CDR3 protein: CASGQGSTSPLHF. DNA for the CDR3: TGTGCCAGCGGACAGGGATCTACTTCACCCCTCCACTTT. The chain is built from TRBV6-5 and TRBJ1-6; 8 bases line up with TRBD1. CDR1 is MNHEY, CDR2 SVGAGI, per germline. The CDR3 consists of 13 residues. The V gene end was trimmed by 8 bases and the J gene end by 9 bases; junction bases not matched to a gene: 6.

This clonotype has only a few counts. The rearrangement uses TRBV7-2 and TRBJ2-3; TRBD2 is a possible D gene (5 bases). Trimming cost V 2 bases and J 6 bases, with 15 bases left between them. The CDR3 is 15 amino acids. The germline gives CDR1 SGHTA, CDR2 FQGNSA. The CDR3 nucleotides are TGTGCCAGCAGCTTACCGGGAAAACAGCAGGATACGCAGTATTTT. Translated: CASSLPGKQQDTQYF. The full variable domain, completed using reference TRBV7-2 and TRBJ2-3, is GAGVSQSPSNKVTEKGKDVELRCDPISGHTALYWYRQSLGQGLEFLIYFQGNSAPDKSGLPSDRFSAERTGGSVSTLTIQRTQQEDSAVYLCASSLPGKQQDTQYFGPGTRLTVL.

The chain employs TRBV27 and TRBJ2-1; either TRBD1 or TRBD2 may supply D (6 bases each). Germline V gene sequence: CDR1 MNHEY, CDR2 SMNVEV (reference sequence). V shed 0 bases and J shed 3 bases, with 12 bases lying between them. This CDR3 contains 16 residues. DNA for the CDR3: TGTGCCAGCAGTTTATCATCCGGGGGCGGCTACAATGAGCAGTTCTTC. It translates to CASSLSSGGGYNEQFF.

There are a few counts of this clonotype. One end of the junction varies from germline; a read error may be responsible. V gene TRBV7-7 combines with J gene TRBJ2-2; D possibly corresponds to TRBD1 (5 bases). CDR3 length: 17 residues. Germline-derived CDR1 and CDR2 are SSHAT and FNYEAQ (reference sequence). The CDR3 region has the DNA TGTGCTAGCAGCGAGACAGCATCCTTGGCAAGCGCCGGGGAGCTGTTTTTT. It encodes CASSETASLASAGELFF.

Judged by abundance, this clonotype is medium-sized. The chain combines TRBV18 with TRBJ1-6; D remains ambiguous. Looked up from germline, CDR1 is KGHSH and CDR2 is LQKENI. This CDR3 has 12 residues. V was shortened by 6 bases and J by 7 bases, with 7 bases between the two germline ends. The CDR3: CASSSENSPLHF. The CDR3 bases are TGTGCCAGCTCGTCCGAAAATTCACCCCTCCACTTT.

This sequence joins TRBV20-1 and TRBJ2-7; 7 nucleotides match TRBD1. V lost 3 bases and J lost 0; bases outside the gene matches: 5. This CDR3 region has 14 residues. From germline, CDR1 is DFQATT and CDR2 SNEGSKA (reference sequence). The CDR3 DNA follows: TGCAGTGCTAGGACAGGGCGCCTCTCCTACGAGCAGTACTTC. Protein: CSARTGRLSYEQYF.

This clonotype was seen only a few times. CDR3: CASSEAFRAYQPQHF. CDR3 bases: TGTGCCAGCAGTGAAGCCTTCAGGGCCTATCAGCCCCAGCATTTT. The chain links TRBV6-1 to TRBJ1-5; TRBD1 might be the D (5 bases). V shed 0 bases and J shed 5 bases, with 11 bases lying between them. The CDR3 extends over 15 amino acids. CDR1 is MNHNS and CDR2 is SASEGT in the germline V gene.

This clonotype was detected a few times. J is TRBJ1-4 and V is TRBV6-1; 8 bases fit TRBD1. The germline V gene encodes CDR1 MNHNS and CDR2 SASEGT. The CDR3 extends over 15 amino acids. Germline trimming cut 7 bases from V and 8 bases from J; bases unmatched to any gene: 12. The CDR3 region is CASTRGGQGGEKLFF. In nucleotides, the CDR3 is TGTGCCAGCACACGAGGCGGACAGGGAGGCGAAAAACTGTTTTTT.

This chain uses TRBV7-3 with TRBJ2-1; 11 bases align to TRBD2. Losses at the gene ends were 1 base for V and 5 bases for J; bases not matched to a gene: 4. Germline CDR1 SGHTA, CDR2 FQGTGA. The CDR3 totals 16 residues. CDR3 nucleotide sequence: TGTGCCAGCAGCTTAATCGTAGCGGGAGGGGACAATGAGCAGTTCTTC. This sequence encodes CASSLIVAGGDNEQFF.

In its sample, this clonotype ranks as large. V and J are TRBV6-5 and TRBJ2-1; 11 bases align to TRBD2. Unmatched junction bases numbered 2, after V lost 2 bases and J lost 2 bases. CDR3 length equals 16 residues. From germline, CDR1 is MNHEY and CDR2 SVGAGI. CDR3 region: CASSYSSGGAYNEQFF. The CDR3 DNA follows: TGTGCCAGCAGTTACAGTAGCGGGGGGGCCTACAATGAGCAGTTCTTC.

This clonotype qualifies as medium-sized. The CDR3 protein is CASSPPWGTDTQYF. CDR3 nucleotide sequence: TGTGCCAGCAGCCCGCCCTGGGGCACAGATACGCAGTATTTT. The genes are TRBV7-9 and TRBJ2-3; no reliable D call. CDR3 length equals 14 residues. Germline-derived CDR1 and CDR2 are SEHNR and FQNEAQ (reference sequence). Trimming left V 5 bases short and J 1 base short, with 10 bases between.

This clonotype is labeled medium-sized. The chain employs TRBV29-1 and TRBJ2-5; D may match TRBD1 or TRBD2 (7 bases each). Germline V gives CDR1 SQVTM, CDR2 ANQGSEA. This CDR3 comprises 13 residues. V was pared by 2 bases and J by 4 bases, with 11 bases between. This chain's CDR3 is CSVETGEGETQYF. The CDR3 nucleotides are TGCAGCGTTGAAACAGGGGAGGGAGAGACCCAGTACTTC.

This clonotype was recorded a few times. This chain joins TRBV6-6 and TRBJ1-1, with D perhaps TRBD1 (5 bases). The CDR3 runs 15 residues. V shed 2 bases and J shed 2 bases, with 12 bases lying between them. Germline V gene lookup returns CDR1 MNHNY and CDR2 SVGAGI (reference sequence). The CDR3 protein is CASSYGDRINTEAFF. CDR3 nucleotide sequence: TGTGCCAGCAGTTACGGGGACCGGATTAACACTGAAGCTTTCTTT.

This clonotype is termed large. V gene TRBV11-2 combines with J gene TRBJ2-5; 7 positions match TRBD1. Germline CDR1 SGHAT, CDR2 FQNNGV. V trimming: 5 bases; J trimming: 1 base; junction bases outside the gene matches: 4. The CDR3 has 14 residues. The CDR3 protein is CASSAQGTQETQYF. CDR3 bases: TGTGCCAGCAGCGCACAGGGGACCCAAGAGACCCAGTACTTC. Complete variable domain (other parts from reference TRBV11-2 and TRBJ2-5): EAGVAQSPRYKIIEKRQSVAFWCNPISGHATLYWYQQILGQGPKLLIQFQNNGVVDDSQLPKDRFSAERLKGVDSTLKIQPAKLEDSAVYLCASSAQGTQETQYFGPGTRLLVL.

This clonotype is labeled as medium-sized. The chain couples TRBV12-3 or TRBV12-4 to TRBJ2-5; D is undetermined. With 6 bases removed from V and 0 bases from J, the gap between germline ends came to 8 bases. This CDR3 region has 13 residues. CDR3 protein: CASSLRYQETQYF. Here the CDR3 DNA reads TGTGCCAGCAGCTTAAGGTACCAAGAGACCCAGTACTTC.

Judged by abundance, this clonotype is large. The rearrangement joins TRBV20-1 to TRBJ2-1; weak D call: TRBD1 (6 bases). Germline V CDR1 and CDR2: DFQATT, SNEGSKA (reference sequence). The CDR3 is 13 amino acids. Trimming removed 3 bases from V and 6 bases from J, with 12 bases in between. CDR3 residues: CSASRTVANEQFF. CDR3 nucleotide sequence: TGCAGTGCTAGTAGGACAGTGGCCAATGAGCAGTTCTTC.

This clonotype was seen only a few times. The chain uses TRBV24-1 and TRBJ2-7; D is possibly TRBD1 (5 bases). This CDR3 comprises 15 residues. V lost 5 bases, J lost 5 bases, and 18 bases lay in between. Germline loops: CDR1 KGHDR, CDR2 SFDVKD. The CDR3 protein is CATSAPGKASHEQYF. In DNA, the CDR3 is TGTGCCACCAGTGCCCCAGGGAAGGCCTCGCACGAGCAGTACTTC.

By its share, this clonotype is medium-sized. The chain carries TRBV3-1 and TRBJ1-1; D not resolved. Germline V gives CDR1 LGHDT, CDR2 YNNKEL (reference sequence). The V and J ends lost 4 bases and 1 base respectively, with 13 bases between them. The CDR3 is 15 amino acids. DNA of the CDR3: TGTGCCAGCAGCCTAAGCGAGGGAGAGAACACTGAAGCTTTCTTT. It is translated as CASSLSEGENTEAFF.

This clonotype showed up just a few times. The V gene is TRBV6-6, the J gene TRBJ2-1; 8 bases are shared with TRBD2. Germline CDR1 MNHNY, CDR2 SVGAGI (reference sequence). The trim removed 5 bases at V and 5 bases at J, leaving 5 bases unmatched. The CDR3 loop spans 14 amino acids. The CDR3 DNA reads TGTGCCAGCAGTGGTCGGGAGGGAAACAATGAGCAGTTCTTC. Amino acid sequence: CASSGREGNNEQFF.

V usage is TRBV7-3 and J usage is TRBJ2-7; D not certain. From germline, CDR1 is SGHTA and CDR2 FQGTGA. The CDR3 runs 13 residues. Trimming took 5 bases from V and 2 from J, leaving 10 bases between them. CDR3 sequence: CASSPDPTYEQYF. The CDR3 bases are TGTGCCAGCAGCCCTGACCCTACCTACGAGCAGTACTTC.

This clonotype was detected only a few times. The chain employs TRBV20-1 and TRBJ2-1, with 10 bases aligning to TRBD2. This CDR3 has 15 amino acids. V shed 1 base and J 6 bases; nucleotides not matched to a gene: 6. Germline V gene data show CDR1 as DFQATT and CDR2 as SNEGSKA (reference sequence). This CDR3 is CSARVATSGTNEQFF. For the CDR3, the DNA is TGCAGTGCTAGAGTTGCCACTAGCGGGACCAATGAGCAGTTCTTC.